These 15 T cell receptor beta chains were all obtained from the same sample, sequenced in a study of blood T cell repertoires in COVID-19. Repertoires were generated with immunoSEQ multiplex PCR, while TCRdb's copy carries only in-frame clones and drops some. The data show about 200,000 clones, approximately 88% seen once. The specimen was peripheral blood. The source of these receptors is a man aged 40-50 years with acute or convalescent COVID-19.

The rearrangement joins TRBV9 to TRBJ1-6; D call uncertain. V was pared by 3 bases and J by 8 bases, with 6 bases between. Looked up from germline, CDR1 is SGDLS and CDR2 is YYNGEE. The CDR3 is 12 amino acids. The CDR3 region has the DNA TGTGCCAGCAGCGCAGCGGATTCACCCCTCCACTTT. Protein sequence: CASSAADSPLHF. Looking up the rest from reference TRBV9 and TRBJ1-6 gives the full variable domain: DSGVTQTPKHLITATGQRVTLRCSPRSGDLSVYWYQQSLDQGLQFLIQYYNGEERAKGNILERFSAQQFPDLHSELNLSSLELGDSALYFCASSAADSPLHFGNGTRLTVT.

The chain links TRBV29-1 to TRBJ2-7, with 9 nucleotides matching TRBD1. V shed 2 bases, J shed 3 bases, and the junction held 8 bases outside the gene matches. Germline V lookup: CDR1 SQVTM, CDR2 ANQGSEA. The CDR3 spans 15 residues. CDR3: CSVETGTGSIYEQYF. CDR3 nucleotides: TGCAGCGTTGAAACCGGGACAGGGAGTATCTACGAGCAGTACTTC.

This chain connects TRBV6-6 to TRBJ2-7, with TRBD2 identical over 8 bases. This CDR3 region has 14 residues. J lost 2 bases, V lost 5 bases, and 5 bases had no gene match. The germline V gene encodes CDR1 MNHNY and CDR2 SVGAGI (reference sequence). The CDR3 sequence is CASSPSGSTYEQYF. Written as DNA, the CDR3 is TGTGCCAGCAGTCCGAGCGGGAGTACCTACGAGCAGTACTTC.

This sequence joins TRBV20-1 and TRBJ1-2; D is unclear. The germline V gene has CDR1 DFQATT and CDR2 SNEGSKA (reference sequence). V gave up 3 bases and J gave up 2 bases, with 7 bases separating them. The CDR3 runs 12 residues. The CDR3 nucleotides read TGCAGTGCTAGTCCGCAGAACTATGGCTACACCTTC. Its translation: CSASPQNYGYTF.

The rearrangement links TRBV27 to TRBJ1-1, with 9 bases aligning to TRBD1. CDR3 length: 14 amino acids. V lost 6 bases to trimming and J lost 5 bases; unmatched junction nucleotides: 7. Germline CDR1 MNHEY, CDR2 SMNVEV (reference sequence). In DNA, the CDR3 is TGTGCCAGCAGACCCGGACAGGGGAGGACTGAAGCTTTCTTT. It encodes CASRPGQGRTEAFF.

The rearrangement links TRBV4-1 to TRBJ2-1; D remains ambiguous. Between the trimmed V and J ends, which lost 4 bases and 4 bases, there was a span of 17 bases. This CDR3 contains 16 residues. The germline V gene encodes CDR1 MGHRA and CDR2 YSYEKL. The CDR3 DNA reads as TGCGCCAGCAGCCCACAAGTAACGCTGACTTACAATGAGCAGTTCTTC. It encodes CASSPQVTLTYNEQFF.

This clone was counted a few times. V usage is TRBV29-1 and J usage is TRBJ1-1; TRBD1 is a possible D gene (6 bases). V was shortened by 7 bases and J by 2 bases, with 14 bases between the two germline ends. Germline CDR1 reads SQVTM; CDR2 reads ANQGSEA. The CDR3 totals 13 residues. This chain's CDR3 is CSAGRGPNTEAFF. As DNA, the CDR3 is TGCAGCGCCGGGCGGGGGCCTAACACTGAAGCTTTCTTT.

The gene calls are TRBV18 and TRBJ1-2; 7 bases agree with TRBD1. The V gene end was trimmed by 2 bases and the J gene end by 8 bases; junction bases not matched to a gene: 5. CDR1 and CDR2 from the germline V gene are KGHSH and LQKENI. The CDR3 covers 13 residues. CDR3 region: CASSPGQEGGYTF. CDR3 nucleotides: TGTGCCAGCTCACCAGGACAGGAGGGCGGCTACACCTTC. The full variable domain, with the rest looked up from reference TRBV18 and TRBJ1-2, is NAGVMQNPRHLVRRRGQEARLRCSPMKGHSHVYWYRQLPEEGLKFMVYLQKENIIDESGMPKERFSAEFPKEGPSILRIQQVVRGDSAAYFCASSPGQEGGYTFGSGTRLTVV.

A few counts support this clone. The chain couples TRBV6-5 to TRBJ1-3; tentatively, D is TRBD1 (6 bases). Trimming took off 4 bases at V and 4 bases at J, with 11 bases between the two ends. The CDR3 is made up of 14 amino acids. CDR1 is MNHEY, CDR2 SVGAGI, per germline. CDR3: CASSSSGAGNTIYF. Here the CDR3 DNA reads TGTGCCAGCAGTTCTTCAGGGGCAGGAAACACCATATATTTT.

This clone was counted between two and nine times. V is TRBV7-3 and J is TRBJ2-7, with 8 positions matching TRBD2. Germline-derived CDR1 and CDR2 are SGHTA and FQGTGA. With 1 base clipped from V and 1 base from J, the junction kept 3 bases outside the gene matches. This CDR3 has 15 residues. The CDR3: CASSLRAGDSYEQYF. The CDR3 DNA is TGTGCCAGCAGCTTAAGAGCGGGGGATTCCTACGAGCAGTACTTC.

This clone was counted a few times. For the CDR3, the DNA is TGTGCCAGCAGCTTGGGGGGGACAGGGCATATTGAAGCTTTCTTT. Its translation is CASSLGGTGHIEAFF. The rearrangement joins TRBV11-2 to TRBJ1-1; 9 positions match TRBD1. The CDR3 has 15 residues. The germline CDR1 and CDR2 sequences are SGHAT and FQNNGV. V trimming: 3 bases; J trimming: 7 bases; junction bases outside the gene matches: 9.

The chain employs TRBV6-6 and TRBJ1-3; a possible D gene is TRBD1 (5 bases). The germline V gene has CDR1 MNHNY and CDR2 SVGAGI (reference sequence). V dropped 5 bases and J dropped 2 bases, with 13 bases sitting between them. The CDR3 runs to 15 residues. The CDR3 nucleotides are TGTGCCAGCAGTAAATCCCAGGGAACTGGAAACACCATATATTTT. This encodes CASSKSQGTGNTIYF.

This clone showed up just a few times. The rearrangement links TRBV19 to TRBJ1-5; tentative D call: TRBD1 (6 bases). V dropped 1 base and J dropped 4 bases, with 11 bases sitting between them. CDR1 and CDR2 (germline): LNHDA, SQIVND (reference sequence). The CDR3 has 15 amino acids. In nucleotides, the CDR3 is TGTGCCAGTAGTATAGTCGGACAGCCGAATCAGCCCCAGCATTTT. It encodes CASSIVGQPNQPQHF.

V usage is TRBV23-1 and J usage is TRBJ1-4; 8 bases align to TRBD1. TRBV23-1 has ORF status, its function being uncertain. The CDR3 spans 19 residues. V was clipped by 2 bases and J by 0 bases; unmatched bases: 11. The CDR3 sequence is CASSQRSDRDRSTNEKLFF. CDR3 coding DNA: TGCGCCAGCAGTCAACGCTCGGACAGGGATAGATCAACTAATGAAAAACTGTTTTTT.

The sample holds one count of this clone. The chain carries TRBV4-1 and TRBJ2-3, with 10 positions matching TRBD2. V lost 1 base and J lost 2; bases outside the gene matches: 9. Germline loops: CDR1 MGHRA, CDR2 YSYEKL. The CDR3 runs 18 residues. The CDR3: CASSQGLAGVIVTDTQYF. DNA of the CDR3: TGCGCCAGCAGCCAAGGGCTAGCGGGAGTTATCGTCACAGATACGCAGTATTTT.